The clone carrying this TCR beta chain was seen many times. The authors built TCR beta libraries using iRepertoire HTBI primers and Arm-PCR of CDR3 regions. TCRdb passed the multiplex PCR reads through MiXCR, listing each CDR3 protein once. The table shows about 400,000 distinct CDR3 sequences, with under 20% occurring only once. This sample's time point: newly diagnosed GD, antithyroid drugs for less than 3 months. RNA from PBMCs was the source of the TCR library. As a group, patients came from one endocrinology department in Xi'an, China. This sample is part of a study of regulatory T cells in long-lasting Graves disease. The data were also submitted as part of a second study, on T cells in Graves' hyperthyroidism and ophthalmopathy. That source reports: For Graves' hyperthyroidism to be stable, ophthalmopathy could not progress within 18 months.

The source was peripheral blood mononuclear cells (PBMCs), collected at new diagnosis, from a patient treated with antithyroid drugs. The sequence was collected from a woman aged 18 to 35 with Graves disease.

For the CDR3, the DNA is TGTGCCTGGAAGGGACGGAACAAAAATGAAAAACTGTTTTTT. Translated: CAWKGRNKNEKLFF. V and J are TRBV30 and TRBJ1-4; possible D gene TRBD1, 5 bases. This CDR3 is built from 14 residues. V lost 4 bases, J lost 5 bases, and 14 bases lay in between. The germline CDR1 and CDR2 sequences are GTSNPN and SVGIG (reference sequence).